The 13 T cell receptor beta chains in this list originate from one sample, sequenced in a study of shared clonotypes between healthy human individuals. Libraries were prepared by immunoSEQ multiplex PCR; TCRdb keeps only in-frame clonotypes and omits some of them. The sample holds 2 million to 2.5 million clones, approximately 94% seen once. The sequencing input was naive CD4+ T cells sorted from blood. This sample's subset: CD45RA+ positively selected. The origin of the receptors is a man younger than 35 in good health.

The chain carries TRBV13 and TRBJ2-7; TRBD2 matches 12 bases. Trimming removed 4 bases from V and 4 bases from J; junction bases left unmatched: 14. Germline V lookup: CDR1 PRHDT, CDR2 FYEKMQ (reference sequence). The CDR3 spans 18 residues. CDR3 region: CASSSGLAGSSAAYEQYF. In nucleotides, the CDR3 is TGTGCCAGCAGCTCGGGACTAGCGGGTTCCTCAGCCGCTTACGAGCAGTACTTC.

The V and J genes are TRBV5-1 and TRBJ1-4, with a weak D call TRBD1 (6 bases). The CDR3 runs 15 residues. Deletions cut 0 bases from V and 6 bases from J, with 12 bases between. Germline loops: CDR1 SGHRS, CDR2 YFSETQ. CDR3 amino acids: CASSLGTVQDEKLFF. CDR3 DNA sequence: TGCGCCAGCAGCTTGGGGACAGTCCAAGATGAAAAACTGTTTTTT.

This rearrangement joins TRBV2 to TRBJ2-7, with D tentatively TRBD2 (5 bases). This CDR3 has 15 residues. Looked up from germline, CDR1 is SNHLY and CDR2 is FYNNEI. V was trimmed by 8 bases and J by 0 bases, leaving 17 bases between them. CDR3: CASLAMGGLSYEQYF. CDR3 DNA sequence: TGTGCCAGCCTAGCAATGGGCGGTCTCTCCTACGAGCAGTACTTC.

The chain carries TRBV19 and TRBJ2-7; possibly TRBD1 or TRBD2 for D (5 bases each). The germline CDR1 and CDR2 sequences are LNHDA and SQIVND (reference sequence). V shed 6 bases and J shed 2 bases, with 8 bases lying between them. CDR3 length: 12 residues. CDR3 residues: CASRGETYEQYF. Here the CDR3 DNA reads TGTGCCAGTAGGGGGGAAACCTACGAGCAGTACTTC.

The V and J genes are TRBV6-1 and TRBJ1-2; a possible D gene is TRBD1 (5 bases). This CDR3 contains 17 residues. In germline, CDR1 is MNHNS, CDR2 SASEGT. V lost 1 base, J lost 4 bases, and 19 bases lay in between. The CDR3 DNA follows: TGTGCCAGCAGTGAAGGTACTCTGGGACGCGGAGGCTATGGCTACACCTTC. It translates to CASSEGTLGRGGYGYTF.

The chain is built from TRBV11-2 and TRBJ1-6; 9 bases map to TRBD1. With 4 bases clipped from V and 8 bases from J, the junction kept 3 bases outside the gene matches. The germline gives CDR1 SGHAT, CDR2 FQNNGV. The CDR3 extends over 14 amino acids. CDR3 bases: TGTGCCAGCAGCTCGACAGGGGGTTATTCACCCCTCCACTTT. It codes for CASSSTGGYSPLHF.

Of note for this clone: One end of the junction does not line up with germline, which may come from a read error. Distinct nucleotide sequences in the sample also encode this CDR3. V gene TRBV7-7 combines with J gene TRBJ2-5; D ambiguous. Per the germline V gene, CDR1 is SSHAT and CDR2 is FNYEAQ (reference sequence). The CDR3 runs 12 residues. CDR3 coding DNA: TGTGCTAGCAGCTTAGTGGGAGAGACCCAGTACTTC. Amino acids: CASSLVGETQYF.

Concerning this clone itself: The sample has other DNA sequences that encode this CDR3 too. The rearrangement uses TRBV10-3 and TRBJ1-1; D is undetermined. V was trimmed by 3 bases and J by 2 bases, leaving 7 bases between them. This CDR3 spans 13 amino acids. CDR1 and CDR2 from the germline V gene are ENHRY and SYGVKD. The CDR3 sequence: CAISDRPNTEAFF. CDR3 sequence (DNA): TGTGCCATCAGTGACAGACCAAACACTGAAGCTTTCTTT.

V is TRBV9 and J is TRBJ2-2; D gene ambiguous. With 6 bases removed from V and 4 bases from J, the gap between germline ends came to 7 bases. The CDR3 sequence is 12 residues long. CDR1 is SGDLS, CDR2 YYNGEE, per germline. This CDR3 is CASTVGTGELFF. The CDR3 nucleotides are TGTGCCAGCACCGTGGGCACCGGGGAGCTGTTTTTT.

This clone was detected once. Distinct nucleotide sequences in the sample also encode this CDR3. The chain employs TRBV7-2 and TRBJ1-1; D not resolved. V gave up 5 bases and J gave up 0 bases, with 7 bases separating them. CDR3 length: 13 amino acids. Germline V lookup: CDR1 SGHTA, CDR2 FQGNSA. The CDR3 DNA sequence: TGTGCCAGCAGCCTATCACTGAACACTGAAGCTTTCTTT. It translates to CASSLSLNTEAFF.

For this clone: The sample carries other DNA sequences with the same CDR3. The chain combines TRBV5-1 with TRBJ2-7, with 8 positions matching TRBD1. Trimming cost V 4 bases and J 4 bases; bases outside gene matches: 7. Germline loops: CDR1 SGHRS, CDR2 YFSETQ. The CDR3 is 14 amino acids. CDR3 sequence reads: CASSPGDRSYEQYF. CDR3 DNA: TGCGCCAGCAGCCCCGGGGACAGGTCTTACGAGCAGTACTTC.

As regards this clone: The sample holds other DNA sequences that translate to the same CDR3. The chain combines TRBV30 with TRBJ2-7; D may be TRBD1 or TRBD2 (5 bases each). This CDR3 has 12 amino acids. Germline V gene lookup returns CDR1 GTSNPN and CDR2 SVGIG (reference sequence). The V and J ends lost 0 bases and 5 bases respectively, with 8 bases between them. For the CDR3, the DNA is TGTGCCTGGAGTGTACGGGGCCACGAGCAGTACTTC. This codes for CAWSVRGHEQYF.

A word on this clone: An end of the junction differs from the germline gene, which may be a read error. The chain links TRBV6-6 to TRBJ2-1; D is undetermined. This CDR3 region has 11 residues. Germline assignment: CDR1 MNHNY and CDR2 SVGAGI (reference sequence). CDR3 sequence: CASSHSYEQFF. CDR3 sequence (DNA): TGTGCCAGCAGTCACTCATATGAGCAGTTCTTC.